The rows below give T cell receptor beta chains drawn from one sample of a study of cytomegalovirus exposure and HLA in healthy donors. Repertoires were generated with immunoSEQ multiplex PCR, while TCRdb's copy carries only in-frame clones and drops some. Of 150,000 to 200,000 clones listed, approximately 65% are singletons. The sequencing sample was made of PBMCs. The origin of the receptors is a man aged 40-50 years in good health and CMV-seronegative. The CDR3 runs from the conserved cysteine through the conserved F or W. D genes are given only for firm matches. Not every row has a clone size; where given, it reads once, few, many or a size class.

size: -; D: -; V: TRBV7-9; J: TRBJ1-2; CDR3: CASSPRTGGNYGYTF; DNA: TGTGCCAGCAGCCCCAGGACGGGGGGTAACTATGGCTACACCTTC
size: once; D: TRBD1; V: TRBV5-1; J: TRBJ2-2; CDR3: CASSQDRGNTGELFF; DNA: TGCGCCAGCAGCCAAGACAGGGGGAACACCGGGGAGCTGTTTTTT
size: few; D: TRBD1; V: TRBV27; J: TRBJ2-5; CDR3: CASSLSAGGGFETQYF; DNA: TGTGCCAGCAGTTTATCGGCAGGGGGTGGGTTTGAGACCCAGTACTTC
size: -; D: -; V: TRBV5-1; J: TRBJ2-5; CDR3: CASSLMRLEETQYF; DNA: TGCGCCAGCAGCTTGATGCGTCTGGAAGAGACCCAGTACTTC
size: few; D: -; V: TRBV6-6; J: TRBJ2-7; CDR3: CASSYLDGDGEQYF; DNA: TGTGCCAGCAGTTACCTTGACGGGGATGGGGAGCAGTACTTC
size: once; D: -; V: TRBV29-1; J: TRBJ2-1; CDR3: CSVEARNYNEQFF; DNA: TGCAGCGTTGAGGCGAGGAACTACAATGAGCAGTTCTTC
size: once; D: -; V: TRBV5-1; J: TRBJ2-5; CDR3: CASSVHNNQETQYF; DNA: TGCGCCAGCAGCGTACACAATAACCAAGAGACCCAGTACTTC
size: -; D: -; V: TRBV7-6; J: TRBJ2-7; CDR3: CASSSGPGNYEQYF; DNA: TGTGCCAGCAGCTCCGGACCCGGGAACTACGAGCAGTACTTC
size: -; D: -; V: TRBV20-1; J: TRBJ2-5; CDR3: CSARPEETQYF; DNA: TGCAGTGCTAGGCCGGAAGAGACCCAGTACTTC
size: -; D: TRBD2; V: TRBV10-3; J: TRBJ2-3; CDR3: CAIRKTSGSTDTQYF; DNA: TGTGCCATCAGGAAGACTAGCGGAAGCACAGATACGCAGTATTTT
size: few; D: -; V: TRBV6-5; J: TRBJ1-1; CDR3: CASRSKKRAEAFF; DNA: TGTGCCAGCAGATCGAAGAAGAGGGCTGAAGCTTTCTTT
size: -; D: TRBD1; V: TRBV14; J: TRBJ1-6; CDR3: CASSQGGDRDSPLHF; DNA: TGTGCCAGCAGCCAAGGAGGAGACAGGGATTCACCCCTCCACTTT
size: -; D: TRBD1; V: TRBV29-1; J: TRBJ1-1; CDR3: CSGGQGKGTEAFF; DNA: TGCAGCGGCGGACAGGGGAAGGGTACTGAAGCTTTCTTT
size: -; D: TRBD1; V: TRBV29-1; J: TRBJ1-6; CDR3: CSVQGQPDSPLHF; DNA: TGCAGCGTACAGGGACAGCCCGATTCACCCCTCCACTTT
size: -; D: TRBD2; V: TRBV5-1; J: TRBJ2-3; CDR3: CASSSFSSGGVDTQYF; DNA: TGCGCCAGCAGCTCTTTTTCTAGCGGGGGGGTTGATACGCAGTATTTT
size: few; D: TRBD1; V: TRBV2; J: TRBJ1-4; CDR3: CASIVQGAGEKLFF; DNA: TGTGCCAGCATAGTACAGGGGGCCGGAGAAAAACTGTTTTTT
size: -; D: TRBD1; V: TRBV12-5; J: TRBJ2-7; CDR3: CASGRDRVHEQYF; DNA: TGTGCTAGTGGAAGGGACAGGGTCCACGAGCAGTACTTC
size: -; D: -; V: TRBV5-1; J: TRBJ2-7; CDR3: CASSLGPAETYEQYF; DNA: TGCGCCAGCAGCTTGGGTCCAGCGGAGACCTACGAGCAGTACTTC
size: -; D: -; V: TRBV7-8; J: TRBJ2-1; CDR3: CASSLGRDQFNEQFF; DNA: TGTGCCAGCAGCTTAGGGCGGGACCAATTCAATGAGCAGTTCTTC
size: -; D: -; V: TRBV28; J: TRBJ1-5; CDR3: CASSPGRLNQPQHF; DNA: TGTGCCAGCAGCCCGGGTCGATTGAATCAGCCCCAGCATTTT
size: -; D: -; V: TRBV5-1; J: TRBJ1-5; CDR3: CASSLAPGKEQPQHF; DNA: TGCGCCAGCAGCTTGGCACCAGGGAAGGAACAGCCCCAGCATTTT
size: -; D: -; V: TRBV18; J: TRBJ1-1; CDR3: CASSPAQGKNTEAFF; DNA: TGTGCCAGCTCACCGGCGCAGGGTAAGAACACTGAAGCTTTCTTT
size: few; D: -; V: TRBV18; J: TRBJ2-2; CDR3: CASHSRPGQNTGELFF; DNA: TGTGCCAGCCACTCCCGGCCAGGGCAGAACACCGGGGAGCTGTTTTTT
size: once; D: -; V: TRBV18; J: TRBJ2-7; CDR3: CASSPLTAFYEQYF; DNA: TGTGCCAGCTCACCTCTGACAGCGTTCTACGAGCAGTACTTC
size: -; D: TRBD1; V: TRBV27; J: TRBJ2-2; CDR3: CASSSTGGRGRGSGELFF; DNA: TGTGCCAGCAGTTCAACAGGGGGCCGTGGGAGGGGATCCGGGGAGCTGTTTTTT
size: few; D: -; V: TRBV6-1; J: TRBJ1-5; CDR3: CASSPGGIIQPQHF; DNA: TGTGCCAGCAGTCCGGGAGGGATAATTCAGCCCCAGCATTTT
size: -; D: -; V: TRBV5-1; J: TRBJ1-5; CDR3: CASSPNPLQGNQPQHF; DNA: TGCGCCAGCAGCCCTAACCCTTTACAGGGAAATCAGCCCCAGCATTTT
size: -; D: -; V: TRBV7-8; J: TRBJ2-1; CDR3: CASSLRRERGNEQFF; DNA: TGTGCCAGCAGCTTAAGGAGGGAAAGAGGCAATGAGCAGTTCTTC
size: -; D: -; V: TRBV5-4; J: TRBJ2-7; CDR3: CASSSRRRSYEQYF; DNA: TGTGCCAGCAGCTCCCGGAGGCGGTCCTACGAGCAGTACTTC
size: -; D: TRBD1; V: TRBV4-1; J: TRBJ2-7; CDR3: CASSHPGQGPVYEQYF; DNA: TGCGCCAGCAGCCATCCGGGACAGGGGCCGGTCTACGAGCAGTACTTC
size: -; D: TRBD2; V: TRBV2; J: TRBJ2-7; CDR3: CASSRGSGTYEQYF; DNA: TGTGCCAGCAGTCGCGGTAGCGGGACCTACGAGCAGTACTTC
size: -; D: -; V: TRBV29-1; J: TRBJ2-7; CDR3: CSVEVSQGYEQYF; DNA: TGCAGCGTTGAAGTATCACAGGGATACGAGCAGTACTTC
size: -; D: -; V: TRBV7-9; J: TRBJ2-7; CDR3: CASKAGSAESYEQYF; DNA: TGTGCCAGCAAGGCGGGATCGGCGGAGTCCTACGAGCAGTACTTC
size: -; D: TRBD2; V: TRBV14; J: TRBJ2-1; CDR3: CASSQGTSAYNEQFF; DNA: TGTGCCAGCAGCCAGGGGACTAGCGCATACAATGAGCAGTTCTTC
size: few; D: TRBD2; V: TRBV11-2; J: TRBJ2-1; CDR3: CASSKLAGGSYNEQFF; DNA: TGTGCCAGCAGCAAGTTAGCGGGGGGCTCCTACAATGAGCAGTTCTTC
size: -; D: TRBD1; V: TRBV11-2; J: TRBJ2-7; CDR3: CASSPGTERQYF; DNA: TGTGCCAGCAGCCCCGGGACAGAAAGGCAGTACTTC
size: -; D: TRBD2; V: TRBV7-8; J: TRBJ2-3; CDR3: CASSLPTSGGTTDTQYF; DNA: TGTGCCAGCAGCTTACCGACTAGCGGGGGGACCACAGATACGCAGTATTTT
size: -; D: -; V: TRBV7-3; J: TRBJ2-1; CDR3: CASSRSSSSYNEQFF; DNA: TGTGCCAGCAGCCGTAGCTCGAGCTCCTACAATGAGCAGTTCTTC
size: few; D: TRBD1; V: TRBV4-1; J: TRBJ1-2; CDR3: CASSQGTGDNYGYTF; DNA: TGCGCCAGCAGCCAAGGGACAGGTGATAATTATGGCTACACCTTC
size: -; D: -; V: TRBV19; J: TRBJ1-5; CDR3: CASSQGLGNQPQHF; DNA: TGTGCCAGTAGTCAGGGTCTAGGAAATCAGCCCCAGCATTTT
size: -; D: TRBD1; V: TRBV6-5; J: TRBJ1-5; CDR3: CASSPGQGVGQPQHF; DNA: TGTGCCAGCAGCCCTGGACAGGGGGTAGGTCAGCCCCAGCATTTT
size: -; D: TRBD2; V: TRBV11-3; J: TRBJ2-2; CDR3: CASSLGVPGLAEINTGELFF; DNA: TGTGCCAGCAGCTTGGGGGTTCCGGGACTAGCGGAAATAAACACCGGGGAGCTGTTTTTT
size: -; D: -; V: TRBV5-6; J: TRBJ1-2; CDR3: CASSLGGDYGYTF; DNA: TGTGCCAGCAGCTTGGGGGGGGATTATGGCTACACCTTC
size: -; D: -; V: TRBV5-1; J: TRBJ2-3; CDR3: CASSLARGSTDTQYF; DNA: TGCGCCAGCAGCTTGGCGCGGGGATCCACAGATACGCAGTATTTT
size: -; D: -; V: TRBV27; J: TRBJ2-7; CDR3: CASSFSSLSYEQYF; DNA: TGTGCCAGCAGTTTTTCCTCTTTATCCTACGAGCAGTACTTC
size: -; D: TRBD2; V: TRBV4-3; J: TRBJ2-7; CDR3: CASSQELAGVYEQYF; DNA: TGCGCCAGCAGCCAAGAGTTAGCGGGGGTCTACGAGCAGTACTTC
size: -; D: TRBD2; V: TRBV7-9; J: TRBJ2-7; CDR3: CASSFSGGANEQYF; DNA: TGTGCCAGCAGCTTCAGCGGGGGGGCCAACGAGCAGTACTTC
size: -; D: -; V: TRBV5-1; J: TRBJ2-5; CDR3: CASSLGSNQETQYF; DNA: TGCGCCAGCAGCTTGGGGAGTAACCAAGAGACCCAGTACTTC
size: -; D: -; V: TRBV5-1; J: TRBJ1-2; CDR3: CASSLGQKANYGYTF; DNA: TGCGCCAGCAGCTTGGGACAGAAAGCTAACTATGGCTACACCTTC
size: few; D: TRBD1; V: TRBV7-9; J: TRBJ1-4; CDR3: CASSERQGVSEKLFF; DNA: TGTGCCAGCAGCGAACGACAGGGGGTTAGTGAAAAACTGTTTTTT
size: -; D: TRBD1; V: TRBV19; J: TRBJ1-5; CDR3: CASSIVVITGDQPQHF; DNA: TGTGCCAGTAGTATAGTTGTCATCACAGGGGATCAGCCCCAGCATTTT
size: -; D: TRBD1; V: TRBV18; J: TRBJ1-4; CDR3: CASSPVRGTAWEKLFF; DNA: TGTGCCAGCTCACCAGTCCGGGGGACAGCATGGGAAAAACTGTTTTTT
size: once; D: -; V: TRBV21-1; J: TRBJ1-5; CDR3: CASSKGHSNQPQHF; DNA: TGTGCCAGCAGCAAAGGACATAGCAATCAGCCCCAGCATTTT
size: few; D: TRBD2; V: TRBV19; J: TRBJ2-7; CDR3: CASRPTSGSHEQYF; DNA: TGTGCCAGTAGACCGACTAGCGGGAGCCACGAGCAGTACTTC
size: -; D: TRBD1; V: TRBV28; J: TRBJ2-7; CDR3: CASSPPGQIHYEQYF; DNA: TGTGCCAGCAGTCCGCCGGGACAGATCCACTACGAGCAGTACTTC
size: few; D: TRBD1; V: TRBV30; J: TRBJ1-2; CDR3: CACSLGGRAVDGYTF; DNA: TGTGCCTGTTCCTTAGGGGGCAGGGCGGTCGACGGCTACACCTTC
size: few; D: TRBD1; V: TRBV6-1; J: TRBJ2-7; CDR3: CASSPNLGQGLEQYF; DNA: TGTGCCAGCAGTCCTAACTTGGGACAGGGCCTCGAGCAGTACTTC
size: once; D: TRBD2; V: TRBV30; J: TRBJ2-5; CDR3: CAWSPWTSGGETQYF; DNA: TGTGCCTGGAGTCCCTGGACTAGCGGCGGAGAGACCCAGTACTTC
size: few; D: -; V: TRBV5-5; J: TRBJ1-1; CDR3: CASSPLHVLRNTEAFF; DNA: TGTGCCAGCAGCCCTTTGCACGTCTTGAGGAACACTGAAGCTTTCTTT
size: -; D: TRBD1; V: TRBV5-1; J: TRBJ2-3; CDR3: CASSFRTGLGQDTQYF; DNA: TGCGCCAGCAGCTTCCGGACAGGGCTGGGTCAAGATACGCAGTATTTT